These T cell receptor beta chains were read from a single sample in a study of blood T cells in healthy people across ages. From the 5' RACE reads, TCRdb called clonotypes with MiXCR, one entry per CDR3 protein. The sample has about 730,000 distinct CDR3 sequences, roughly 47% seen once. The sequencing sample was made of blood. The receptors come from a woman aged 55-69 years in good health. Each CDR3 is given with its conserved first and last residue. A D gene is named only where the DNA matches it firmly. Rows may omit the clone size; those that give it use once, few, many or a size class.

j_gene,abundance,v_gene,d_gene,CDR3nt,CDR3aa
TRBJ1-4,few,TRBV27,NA,TGTGCCAGCAGTCTCCGGGTGGGGGAAAAACTGTTTTTT,CASSLRVGEKLFF
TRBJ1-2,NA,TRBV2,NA,TGTGCCAGCACCCTTGAGGGTTATGGCTACACCTTC,CASTLEGYGYTF
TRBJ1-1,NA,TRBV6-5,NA,TGTGCCAGCAGTTCTCCCCACAGGCGGGGGGGCACTGAAGCTTTCTTT,CASSSPHRRGGTEAFF
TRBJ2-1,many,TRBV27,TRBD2,TGTGCCAGCACGAACGGGGGGGCCATGAATGAGCAGTTCTTC,CASTNGGAMNEQFF
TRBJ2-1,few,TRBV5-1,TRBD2,TGCGCCAGCAGCTCCATAACGGGGGGAAACAATGAGCAGTTCTTC,CASSSITGGNNEQFF
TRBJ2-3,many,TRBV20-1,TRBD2,TGCAGTGCTAGAGATCCCCTGCGGGGGGGCGGGAATACGCAGTATTTT,CSARDPLRGGGNTQYF
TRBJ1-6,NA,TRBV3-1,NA,TGTGCCAGCAGCCAAGCCGAAAGCTCCTATAATTCACCCCTCCACTTT,CASSQAESSYNSPLHF
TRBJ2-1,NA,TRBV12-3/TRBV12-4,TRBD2,TGTGCCAGCAGTGGACTAGCGGACCACTCCTACAATGAGCAGTTCTTC,CASSGLADHSYNEQFF
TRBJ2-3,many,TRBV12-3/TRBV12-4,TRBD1,TGTGCCAGCAAATGGACAGGCAGCACAGATACGCAGTATTTT,CASKWTGSTDTQYF
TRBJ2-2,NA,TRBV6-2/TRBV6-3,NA,TGTGCCAGCAGAACAGTCAGAGGGGAGCTGTTTTTT,CASRTVRGELFF
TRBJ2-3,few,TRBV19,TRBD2,TGTGCCAGTACTCCGGGACTAGCGGTCACAGATACGCAGTATTTT,CASTPGLAVTDTQYF
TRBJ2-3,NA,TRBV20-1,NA,TGCAGTGCTGAAAGGCCCCACAGCGCAGATACGCAGTATTTT,CSAERPHSADTQYF
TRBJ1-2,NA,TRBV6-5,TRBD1,TGTGCCAGCAGTTACCGGGACAGTTCTGGCTACACCTTC,CASSYRDSSGYTF
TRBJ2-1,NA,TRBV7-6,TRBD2,TGTGCCAGCAGCCGAGCGGGAGGGTCGGGCAATGAGCAGTTCTTC,CASSRAGGSGNEQFF
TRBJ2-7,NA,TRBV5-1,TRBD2,TGCGCCAGCAGCTTGGCTAGCGGGGAGTCGTACGAGCAGTACTTC,CASSLASGESYEQYF
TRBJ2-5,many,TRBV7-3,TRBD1,TGTGCCAGCAGCCGGGACAGGGGAAGAGAGACCCAGTACTTC,CASSRDRGRETQYF
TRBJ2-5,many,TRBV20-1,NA,TGCAGTGCTAGAGATTCGAGTTCCGGTTTAGAGACCCAGTACTTC,CSARDSSSGLETQYF
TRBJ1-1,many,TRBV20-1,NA,TGCAGTGCTAGTATTTCTTCCACTGAAGCTTTCTTT,CSASISSTEAFF
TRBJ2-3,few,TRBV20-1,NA,TGCAGTGCTACCGTAGGGGGAAACACAGATACGCAGTATTTT,CSATVGGNTDTQYF
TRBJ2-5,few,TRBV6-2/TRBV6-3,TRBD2,TGTGCCAGCAGAGCCCTAGCGGAACGACAAGAGACCCAGTACTTC,CASRALAERQETQYF
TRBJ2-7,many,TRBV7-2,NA,TGTGCCAGCAGCCCCACTATCACCTACGAGCAGTACTTC,CASSPTITYEQYF
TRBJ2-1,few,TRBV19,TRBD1,TGTGCCAGTAGGAAGGGACAGGGTGAACGGCAGTTCTTC,CASRKGQGERQFF
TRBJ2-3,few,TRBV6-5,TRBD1,TGTGCCAGCAGTTTCCACGTAAAGACAGGGAATAAGGATACGCAGTATTTT,CASSFHVKTGNKDTQYF
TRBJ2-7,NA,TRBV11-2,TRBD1,TGTGCCAGCAGCTTAAGGGACAGCCCCTACGAGCAGTACTTC,CASSLRDSPYEQYF
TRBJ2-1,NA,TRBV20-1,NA,TGCAGTGTAGTTCGAGGGGCTGAAGAGACCCAGTTCTTC,CSVVRGAEETQFF
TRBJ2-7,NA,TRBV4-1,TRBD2,TGCGCCAGCAGCCAAGTCTCTAGCGGGTACGAGCAGTACTTC,CASSQVSSGYEQYF
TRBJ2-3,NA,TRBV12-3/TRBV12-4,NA,TGTGCCAGCAGTCCTGGTTTGAGGTTGGGGACGGCAGATACGCAGTATTTT,CASSPGLRLGTADTQYF
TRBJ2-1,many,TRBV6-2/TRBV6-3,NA,TGTGCCAGCAGTTACATTAGGGGTCCCGAGGGGGAGCAGTTCTTC,CASSYIRGPEGEQFF
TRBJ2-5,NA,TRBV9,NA,TGTGCCAGCAGCGTAGGCGGGGTAGGTGAGCAGTACTTC,CASSVGGVGEQYF
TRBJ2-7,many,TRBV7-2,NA,TGTGCCAGCAGCTCGGGGGGCGGGAGCTTGGAGCAGTACTTC,CASSSGGGSLEQYF
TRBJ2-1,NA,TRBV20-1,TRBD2,TGCAGTGCTAGTGGACTAGCGGGAGTCCGGGGTGAGCAGTTCTTC,CSASGLAGVRGEQFF
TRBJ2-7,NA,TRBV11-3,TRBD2,TGTGCCAGCAGCTTAGGGGGACTAGACTATAATGAGCAGTACTTC,CASSLGGLDYNEQYF
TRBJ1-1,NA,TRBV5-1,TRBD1,TGCGCCAGCAGCGTGACAGGGAGAGAACCTGAAGCTTTCTTT,CASSVTGREPEAFF